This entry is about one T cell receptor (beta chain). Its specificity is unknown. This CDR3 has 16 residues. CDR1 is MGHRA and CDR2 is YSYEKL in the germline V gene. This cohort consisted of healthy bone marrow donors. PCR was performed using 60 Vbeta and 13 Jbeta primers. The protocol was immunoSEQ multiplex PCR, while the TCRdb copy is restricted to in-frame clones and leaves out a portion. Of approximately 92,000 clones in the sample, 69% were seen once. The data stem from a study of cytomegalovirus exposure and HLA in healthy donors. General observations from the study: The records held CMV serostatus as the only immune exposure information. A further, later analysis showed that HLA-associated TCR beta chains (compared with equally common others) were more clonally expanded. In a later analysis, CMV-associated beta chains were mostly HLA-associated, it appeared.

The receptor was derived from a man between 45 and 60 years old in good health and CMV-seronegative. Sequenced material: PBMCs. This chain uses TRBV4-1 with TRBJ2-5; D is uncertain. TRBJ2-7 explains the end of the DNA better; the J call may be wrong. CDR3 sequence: CASSQGRGTLFYEQYF. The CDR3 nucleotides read TGCGCCAGCAGCCAAGGGAGAGGCACCCTTTTCTACGAGCAGTACTTC.